The 32 T cell receptor beta chains in this list originate from one sample, sequenced in a study of blood T cell repertoires in COVID-19. The assay was immunoSEQ multiplex PCR, and TCRdb's table has in-frame clones only and misses some. This sample carries some 260,000 clones, approximately 86% of them seen once, and the ten largest clones take 1.3% to 1.5%. Source material: peripheral blood. All receptors derive from a man older than 75 with acute or convalescent COVID-19.

A single count supports this clone. This chain links TRBV24-1 with TRBJ2-2; 8 bases match TRBD2. V gave up 4 bases and J gave up 4 bases; unmatched junction bases: 4. The CDR3 consists of 15 residues. Germline V gene data show CDR1 as KGHDR and CDR2 as SFDVKD. CDR3 sequence reads: CATSDPAGGTGELFF. CDR3 sequence (DNA): TGTGCCACCAGTGACCCCGCGGGGGGCACCGGGGAGCTGTTTTTT.

The chain employs TRBV27 and TRBJ2-3; a possible D gene is TRBD2 (6 bases). Germline-derived CDR1 and CDR2 are MNHEY and SMNVEV (reference sequence). V was trimmed by 3 bases and J by 0 bases, leaving 13 bases between them. The CDR3 length is 16 residues. CDR3 bases: TGTGCCAGCAGTTTCCGACTAGATCCTAGCACAGATACGCAGTATTTT. It codes for CASSFRLDPSTDTQYF.

This chain uses TRBV5-1 with TRBJ1-3, with 8 nucleotides matching TRBD1. The junction had 10 bases not matched to a gene; V was cut back by 3 bases and J by 8 bases. In germline, CDR1 is SGHRS, CDR2 YFSETQ. The CDR3 is 15 residues long. CDR3 DNA sequence: TGCGCCAGCAGCTCGACAGGGGATAAAGGGGACACCATATATTTT. Its translation: CASSSTGDKGDTIYF.

The chain couples TRBV2 to TRBJ2-7; perhaps TRBD2 as D (6 bases). Germline V lookup: CDR1 SNHLY, CDR2 FYNNEI. V dropped 7 bases and J dropped 2 bases, with 18 bases sitting between them. This CDR3 is 15 amino acids long. CDR3 bases: TGTGCCAGCAATGTTCCTAGCGTAACAACCTACGAGCAGTACTTC. Encoded protein: CASNVPSVTTYEQYF.

The J gene is TRBJ1-2, the V gene TRBV12-5, with 10 bases aligning to TRBD1. Trimming at V came to 1 base and at J to 2 bases, leaving 4 bases not matched to a gene. CDR1 is LGHNT and CDR2 is FRNRAP in the germline V gene. The CDR3 has 16 amino acids. CDR3 sequence: CASGLGDRGQNYGYTF. The DNA of the CDR3 is TGTGCTAGTGGTTTGGGAGACAGGGGGCAAAACTATGGCTACACCTTC.

V gene TRBV5-6 combines with J gene TRBJ1-5; TRBD1 agrees at 9 bases. The germline CDR1 and CDR2 sequences are SGHDT and YYEEEE. The trim removed 0 bases at V and 6 bases at J, leaving 7 bases unmatched. This CDR3 has 16 residues. The CDR3 protein is CASSLGDRVGGQPQHF. The CDR3 DNA is TGTGCCAGCAGCTTGGGGGACAGGGTAGGGGGTCAGCCCCAGCATTTT.

This clone occurred a few times. The CDR3 is CASSIGWTGLNEKLFF. The CDR3, as DNA: TGTGCCAGTAGTATAGGGTGGACAGGACTGAATGAAAAACTGTTTTTT. The chain carries TRBV19 and TRBJ1-4; 7 nucleotides align to TRBD1. In germline, CDR1 is LNHDA, CDR2 SQIVND (reference sequence). There are 16 residues in the CDR3. With V trimmed by 1 base and J by 5 bases, 7 bases remained unmatched.

The V call is TRBV4-1, the J call TRBJ1-1, with a tentative D call TRBD1 (6 bases). Germline CDR1 is MGHRA and CDR2 is YSYEKL. The CDR3 extends over 16 amino acids. V lost 0 bases and J lost 0, with 11 bases in between. CDR3 region: CASSQDQGWMNTEAFF. In DNA, the CDR3 is TGCGCCAGCAGCCAAGACCAGGGGTGGATGAACACTGAAGCTTTCTTT.

The CDR3 sequence: CATSSGDYYNEQFF. The CDR3 DNA sequence: TGTGCCACCAGCTCAGGGGATTATTACAATGAGCAGTTCTTC. The chain employs TRBV24-1 and TRBJ2-1, with D maybe TRBD1 (6 bases). The CDR3 length is 14 residues. Trimming shortened V by 7 bases and J by 4 bases, and 13 bases separated the two germline ends. Germline V gives CDR1 KGHDR, CDR2 SFDVKD.

V usage is TRBV7-9 and J usage is TRBJ2-7, with 7 bases matching TRBD1. The CDR3 covers 12 residues. J lost 3 bases, V lost 5 bases, and 1 base had no gene match. Germline V gene data show CDR1 as SEHNR and CDR2 as FQNEAQ (reference sequence). The CDR3 region has the DNA TGTGCCAGCAGCCGGACAGGCTACGAGCAGTACTTC. Protein: CASSRTGYEQYF.

The V call is TRBV7-2, the J call TRBJ2-3; 14 nucleotides match TRBD2. The junction had 13 bases not matched to a gene; V was cut back by 5 bases and J by 9 bases. This CDR3 has 17 residues. Germline assignment: CDR1 SGHTA and CDR2 FQGNSA. CDR3 nucleotide sequence: TGTGCCAGCAGCCGCAACCCGGGACTAGCGGGGGTCGGGACGCAGTATTTT. Translation: CASSRNPGLAGVGTQYF.

CDR3 amino acids: CASSVYGSGGPSSYNEQFF. CDR3 in DNA: TGTGCCAGTAGTGTCTACGGTAGCGGGGGGCCGAGCTCCTACAATGAGCAGTTCTTC. This chain links TRBV19 with TRBJ2-1; TRBD2 matches 10 bases. The CDR3 has 19 residues. V lost 5 bases, J lost 0 bases, and 13 bases stayed unmatched. Germline V gene sequence: CDR1 LNHDA, CDR2 SQIVND (reference sequence).

The chain couples TRBV19 to TRBJ1-1, with D possibly matching TRBD1 (6 bases). The ends were cut back, 4 bases at V and 0 bases at J, with 12 bases in the middle. Germline loops: CDR1 LNHDA, CDR2 SQIVND (reference sequence). This CDR3 contains 15 residues. The CDR3, as DNA: TGTGCCAGTAGTACAGGGGACACTATGAACACTGAAGCTTTCTTT. Translating it yields CASSTGDTMNTEAFF.

The CDR3 spells CASSQGGAVGSTEAFF. CDR3 sequence (DNA): TGTGCCAGCAGCCAAGGTGGGGCAGTCGGGAGCACTGAAGCTTTCTTT. J is TRBJ1-1 and V is TRBV7-3; maybe TRBD1 (5 bases). Germline V gene lookup returns CDR1 SGHTA and CDR2 FQGTGA. This CDR3 has 16 residues. V gave up 5 bases and J gave up 4 bases, with 20 bases separating them.

V and J are TRBV7-2 and TRBJ2-3; 10 bases agree with TRBD1. V was pared by 5 bases and J by 1 base, with 9 bases of the junction left unmatched. This CDR3 has 17 amino acids. From germline, CDR1 is SGHTA and CDR2 FQGNSA. This CDR3 is CASSRGDRGRGTDTQYF. As DNA, the CDR3 is TGTGCCAGCAGCCGGGGGGACAGGGGACGCGGCACAGATACGCAGTATTTT.

The chain combines TRBV6-1 with TRBJ1-2; maybe TRBD1 (6 bases). This CDR3 is 18 amino acids long. V was pared by 3 bases and J by 4 bases, with 24 bases between. Germline CDR1 MNHNS, CDR2 SASEGT. CDR3 DNA: TGTGCCAGCAGTGACACGGGGCGGGGGGCGGAGGGAGCCTATGGCTACACCTTC. Its protein is CASSDTGRGAEGAYGYTF.

This chain joins TRBV28 and TRBJ2-2; 8 bases line up with TRBD2. Germline CDR1 and CDR2: MDHEN and SYDVKM. CDR3 length: 14 amino acids. V shed 8 bases, J shed 2 bases, and the junction held 4 bases outside the gene matches. CDR3 DNA: TGTGCCAGCTATAGCGGGGTTAACACCGGGGAGCTGTTTTTT. This sequence encodes CASYSGVNTGELFF. Drawing the rest from reference TRBV28 and TRBJ2-2, the complete variable domain is DVKVTQSSRYLVKRTGEKVFLECVQDMDHENMFWYRQDPGLGLRLIYFSYDVKMKEKGDIPEGYSVSREKKERFSLILESASTNQTSMYLCASYSGVNTGELFFGEGSRLTVL.

A few counts support this clone. This chain joins TRBV9 and TRBJ1-1, with TRBD1 matching 7 bases. The CDR3 is made up of 14 amino acids. Germline CDR1 reads SGDLS; CDR2 reads YYNGEE. The J segment lost 2 bases and the V segment lost 4 bases, leaving 5 bases of the junction unmatched. The CDR3 DNA reads as TGTGCCAGCAGCCTCCGGGACAGAAACACTGAAGCTTTCTTT. This encodes CASSLRDRNTEAFF.

CDR3 loop: CASSIRQGVYEQYF. In DNA, the CDR3 is TGTGCCAGTAGTATAAGGCAGGGGGTATACGAGCAGTACTTC. V is TRBV19 and J is TRBJ2-7, with 7 bases matching TRBD1. CDR3 length: 14 amino acids. J gave up 4 bases and V 2 bases, and 5 bases lay outside the gene matches. In germline, CDR1 is LNHDA, CDR2 SQIVND (reference sequence).

Comments on this clone: The same CDR3 is also encoded by other DNA sequences in this sample. This rearrangement joins TRBV7-2 to TRBJ2-1; 9 nucleotides align to TRBD1. CDR3 length: 15 residues. Germline V gene lookup returns CDR1 SGHTA and CDR2 FQGNSA. V gave up 1 base and J gave up 7 bases; unmatched junction bases: 5. CDR3 coding DNA: TGTGCCAGCAGCTTAGGAGGGACAGGGAGGAATGAGCAGTTCTTC. Amino acids: CASSLGGTGRNEQFF.

A few counts support this clone. The gene calls are TRBV11-1 and TRBJ1-1, with 8 bases fitting TRBD1. V shed 8 bases and J 5 bases; nucleotides not matched to a gene: 7. The CDR3 spans 13 residues. In germline, CDR1 is SGHAT, CDR2 FQDESV (reference sequence). In DNA form, the CDR3 reads TGTGCCAGCGCAGGGGGCGTTAGGACTGAAGCTTTCTTT. As protein: CASAGGVRTEAFF.

This clone was counted between two and nine times. The same CDR3 can be traced to other DNA sequences in this sample. V usage is TRBV4-1 and J usage is TRBJ2-7, with D perhaps matching TRBD2 (5 bases). Germline-derived CDR1 and CDR2 are MGHRA and YSYEKL. The CDR3 is 15 amino acids. V lost 4 bases and J lost 0, with 13 bases in between. This chain's CDR3 is CASSRADVSSYEQYF. The CDR3 nucleotides are TGCGCCAGCAGCCGAGCGGACGTCAGCTCCTACGAGCAGTACTTC.

The CDR3 sequence: CASSTGTGGPRYFF. The CDR3 DNA reads as TGCGCCAGCAGCACAGGGACAGGCGGTCCTCGGTACTTCTTC. This chain joins TRBV5-1 and TRBJ2-1, with 8 bases lining up with TRBD1. V trimming: 4 bases; J trimming: 16 bases; junction bases outside the gene matches: 16. The CDR3 runs to 14 residues. The germline V gene has CDR1 SGHRS and CDR2 YFSETQ. The full variable domain, rest sourced from reference TRBV5-1 and TRBJ2-1, is KAGVTQTPRYLIKTRGQQVTLSCSPISGHRSVSWYQQTPGQGLQFLFEYFSETQRNKGNFPGRFSGRQFSNSRSEMNVSTLELGDSALYLCASSTGTGGPRYFFGPGTRLTVL.

The rearrangement uses TRBV2 and TRBJ1-1; the match to TRBD1 covers 7 bases. CDR3 length equals 12 residues. Germline V gene sequence: CDR1 SNHLY, CDR2 FYNNEI. Trimming took 4 bases from V and 11 from J; bases not matched to a gene: 7. The CDR3 is CASSGTGMEAFF. CDR3 bases: TGTGCCAGCAGTGGGACAGGAATGGAGGCTTTCTTT.

The chain carries TRBV4-1 and TRBJ2-5, with a weak D call TRBD1 (7 bases). Trimming removed 6 bases from V and 5 bases from J, with 13 bases in between. Germline V CDR1 and CDR2: MGHRA, YSYEKL. CDR3 length: 13 residues. This CDR3 is CASSPTGRETQYF. CDR3 sequence (DNA): TGCGCCAGCAGTCCGACAGGGAGGGAGACCCAGTACTTC.

In the case of this clone: Other DNA variants within this sample encode the same CDR3. The chain has TRBV24-1 and TRBJ2-7, with 11 bases that match TRBD1. CDR3 size: 12 residues. Losses at the gene ends were 9 bases for V and 4 bases for J; bases not matched to a gene: 1. Germline values: CDR1 KGHDR, CDR2 SFDVKD. The CDR3 DNA sequence: TGTGCCACCGGGGACAGGGGGTACGAGCAGTACTTC. Amino acid sequence: CATGDRGYEQYF.

V is TRBV7-2 and J is TRBJ1-6; D might be TRBD1 (6 bases). The CDR3 sequence is 17 residues long. In germline, CDR1 is SGHTA, CDR2 FQGNSA. Trimming cost V 0 bases and J 7 bases, with 16 bases left between them. The CDR3 nucleotides are TGTGCCAGCAGCTTAGCCCCGACCCAGGGGACCAATTCACCCCTCCACTTT. Its protein product is CASSLAPTQGTNSPLHF.

V gene TRBV5-8 combines with J gene TRBJ1-5; 7 nucleotides match TRBD1. This CDR3 spans 16 amino acids. The germline gives CDR1 SGHTS, CDR2 YDEGEE. After removal of 4 bases from V and 1 base from J, the junction contained 8 bases not matched to a gene. CDR3 in amino acids: CASSSKMDRSNQPQHF. Here the CDR3 DNA reads TGTGCCAGCAGCAGTAAGATGGACAGGAGCAATCAGCCCCAGCATTTT. The entire variable domain, with the rest obtained from reference TRBV5-8 and TRBJ1-5, is as follows: EAGVTQSPTHLIKTRGQQATLRCSPISGHTSVYWYQQALGLGLQFLLWYDEGEERNRGNFPPRFSGRQFPNYSSELNVNALELEDSALYLCASSSKMDRSNQPQHFGDGTRLSIL.

V gene TRBV5-1 combines with J gene TRBJ2-2; the D gene is possibly TRBD2 (5 bases). V lost 2 bases and J 6 bases, leaving 8 bases between the germline ends. The CDR3 loop spans 13 amino acids. Germline loops: CDR1 SGHRS, CDR2 YFSETQ. The CDR3 region has the DNA TGCGCCAGCAGCTTCGGGGAGCCCGGGGAGCTGTTTTTT. This sequence encodes CASSFGEPGELFF.

The V and J genes are TRBV9 and TRBJ1-2; the match to TRBD1 covers 9 bases. Germline V lookup: CDR1 SGDLS, CDR2 YYNGEE. The CDR3 spans 15 residues. With 0 bases clipped from V and 5 bases from J, the junction kept 5 bases outside the gene matches. The CDR3 protein is CASSVVGQGGYGYTF. The CDR3 DNA reads TGTGCCAGCAGCGTAGTGGGACAGGGAGGGTATGGCTACACCTTC.

This clone was counted a single time. The V call is TRBV11-3, the J call TRBJ2-4; the D is unclear. Germline CDR1 reads SGHNT; CDR2 reads YENEEA. CDR3 length equals 15 residues. V was shortened by 2 bases and J by 0 bases, with 8 bases between the two germline ends. As DNA, the CDR3 is TGTGCCAGCAGCTTAAGTCGGTTAGCCAAAAACATTCAGTACTTC. Amino acid sequence: CASSLSRLAKNIQYF.

V and J are TRBV5-1 and TRBJ2-5, with D tentatively TRBD1 (7 bases). Trimming took off 4 bases at V and 4 bases at J, with 17 bases between the two ends. This CDR3 is 15 amino acids long. Germline loops: CDR1 SGHRS, CDR2 YFSETQ. The CDR3 reads CASSPTTGRGETQYF. In DNA form, the CDR3 reads TGCGCCAGCAGCCCGACGACAGGGCGGGGAGAGACCCAGTACTTC.